The 32 T cell receptor beta chains below come from one sample, sequenced in a study of neurological immune-mediated disorders. Time point described: longitudinal time-point 3. TCRdb independently ran MiXCR on the 5' RACE reads; one entry per CDR3 protein. The data contain 84,000 or so distinct CDR3 sequences, about 4% of them singletons. The sequenced material came from PBMCs. These receptors were collected from an older woman with multiple sclerosis.

This clonotype was observed many times. The chain carries TRBV5-1 and TRBJ2-4; TRBD1 matches at 7 bases. Per germline, CDR1 SGHRS and CDR2 YFSETQ. V lost 3 bases to trimming and J lost 1 base; unmatched junction nucleotides: 4. The CDR3 length is 15 residues. CDR3 DNA: TGCGCCAGCAGCTATTTACAGGGGGCCAAAAACATTCAGTACTTC. It codes for CASSYLQGAKNIQYF.

About this clonotype itself: The germline gene is not matched at one end of the junction; a read error may be the cause. The genes are TRBV19 and TRBJ2-3; D perhaps matches TRBD1 (6 bases). The CDR3 is 13 residues long. CDR1 and CDR2 from the germline V gene are LNHDA and SQIVND (reference sequence). The CDR3 reads CASSGNRVDTKYF. In DNA, the CDR3 is TGTGCCAGTAGTGGCAACAGGGTCGATACGAAGTATTTT.

This clonotype was observed many times. The chain has TRBV5-1 and TRBJ1-3; 7 bases agree with TRBD1. Losses at the gene ends were 3 bases for V and 4 bases for J; bases not matched to a gene: 4. The CDR3 is made up of 14 amino acids. Germline loops: CDR1 SGHRS, CDR2 YFSETQ. The DNA for the CDR3 is TGCGCCAGCAGCTCTTCGACAGGGGGAAACACCATATATTTT. Residues: CASSSSTGGNTIYF.

This clonotype was counted at least ten times. The rearrangement uses TRBV5-1 and TRBJ1-1; the D is unclear. Trimming stripped 5 bases from V and 3 bases from J, with 8 bases between. Germline lookup yields CDR1 SGHRS and CDR2 YFSETQ. This CDR3 region has 12 residues. The CDR3 loop reads CASREADTEAFF. As DNA, the CDR3 is TGCGCCAGCAGGGAGGCCGACACTGAAGCTTTCTTT.

This clonotype was counted ten times or more. This rearrangement joins TRBV20-1 to TRBJ2-2; the match to TRBD1 covers 10 bases. Unmatched junction bases numbered 4, after V lost 6 bases and J lost 0 bases. CDR1 and CDR2 (germline): DFQATT, SNEGSKA (reference sequence). The CDR3 is made up of 15 amino acids. The CDR3 sequence is CSAKGQGANTGELFF. The CDR3 nucleotides read TGCAGTGCAAAAGGACAGGGGGCGAACACCGGGGAGCTGTTTTTT.

In its sample, this clonotype was seen many times. V gene TRBV6-5 combines with J gene TRBJ1-3; D remains unclear. The germline gives CDR1 MNHEY, CDR2 SVGAGI. This CDR3 has 16 amino acids. Trimming removed 0 bases from V and 0 bases from J, with 9 bases in between. Here the CDR3 DNA reads TGTGCCAGCAGTTACTCTAGACCAAGCTCTGGAAACACCATATATTTT. It codes for CASSYSRPSSGNTIYF.

This clonotype was seen many times. The genes are TRBV19 and TRBJ1-2, with 8 nucleotides matching TRBD1. Losses at the gene ends were 7 bases for V and 2 bases for J; bases not matched to a gene: 6. This CDR3 contains 14 residues. Germline assignment: CDR1 LNHDA and CDR2 SQIVND (reference sequence). The CDR3 DNA sequence: TGTGCCAGTACCGCGGACAGGGCGAACTATGGCTACACCTTC. Residues: CASTADRANYGYTF.

There are many counts of this clonotype. The V call is TRBV7-9, the J call TRBJ2-5; D is tentatively TRBD1 or TRBD2 (7 bases each). The CDR3 covers 15 residues. Per the germline V gene, CDR1 is SEHNR and CDR2 is FQNEAQ (reference sequence). With 5 bases removed from V and 2 bases from J, the gap between germline ends came to 15 bases. This chain's CDR3 is CASSPGGVRQETQYF. CDR3 DNA: TGTGCCAGCAGCCCAGGGGGGGTCAGGCAAGAGACCCAGTACTTC.

This clonotype occurred many times. The chain links TRBV5-1 to TRBJ2-3; perhaps TRBD1 as D (5 bases). Trimming removed 0 bases from V and 0 bases from J, with 8 bases in between. Germline CDR1 is SGHRS and CDR2 is YFSETQ. The length of the CDR3 is 15 residues. The CDR3 loop is CASSLDRLSTDTQYF. The CDR3 DNA reads as TGCGCCAGCAGCTTGGACAGGCTTAGCACAGATACGCAGTATTTT.

At least ten counts were recorded for this clonotype. The chain links TRBV16 to TRBJ2-7; D not resolved. The CDR3 covers 14 residues. Germline CDR1 KGHSY, CDR2 FQNENV. V was trimmed by 0 bases and J by 0 bases, leaving 6 bases between them. The DNA for the CDR3 is TGTGCCAGCAGCCAATCCGCGGCCTCCTACGAGCAGTACTTC. It encodes CASSQSAASYEQYF. Variable domain in full (rest from reference TRBV16 and TRBJ2-7): GEEVAQTPKHLVRGEGQKAKLYCAPIKGHSYVFWYQQVLKNEFKFLISFQNENVFDETGMPKERFSAKCLPNSPCSLEIQATKLEDSAVYFCASSQSAASYEQYFGPGTRLTVT.

This clonotype was counted many times. V usage is TRBV10-3 and J usage is TRBJ1-2; D gene uncertain. This CDR3 comprises 15 residues. CDR1 ENHRY and CDR2 SYGVKD come from the germline V gene. Trimming removed 2 bases from V and 0 bases from J, with 10 bases in between. The CDR3 protein is CAISETESSNYGYTF. In DNA form, the CDR3 reads TGTGCCATCAGTGAGACGGAATCCTCTAACTATGGCTACACCTTC.

This clonotype was counted many times. CDR3 sequence (DNA): TGTGCCAGCAGCTTTGGACTAGCGGGGGCCCCCGGGGACAATGAGCAGTTCTTC. Translation gives CASSFGLAGAPGDNEQFF. The chain links TRBV7-6 to TRBJ2-1; 13 bases agree with TRBD2. V lost 3 bases to trimming and J lost 5 bases; unmatched junction nucleotides: 10. The CDR3 consists of 18 residues. Germline-derived CDR1 and CDR2 are SGHVS and FNYEAQ.

This clonotype was detected many times. Germline is not matched at one junction end, which may reflect a read error. The rearrangement uses TRBV7-7 and TRBJ2-7; D is undetermined. Germline CDR1 and CDR2: SSHAT and FNYEAQ (reference sequence). The CDR3 contains 13 residues. The CDR3 sequence is CASSLGGRGEQYF. CDR3 bases: TGTGCTAGCAGCTTAGGTGGTCGTGGCGAGCAGTACTTC.

This clonotype has a handful of counts. A read error may explain this, as a much larger clone is one base away. The chain joins TRBV7-2 to TRBJ2-3; 10 bases fit TRBD2. Germline V gene sequence: CDR1 SGHTA, CDR2 FQGNSA. The CDR3 is made up of 18 amino acids. V was clipped by 1 base and J by 4 bases; unmatched bases: 11. The CDR3 DNA reads as TGTGCCAGCAGCTTAGATGTATGGGCAGCGGGGGGGCCAGATACGCAGTATTTT. It specifies CASSLDVWAAGGPDTQYF.

This clonotype was seen ten or more times. The chain employs TRBV20-1 and TRBJ2-3; TRBD2 matches 10 bases. With V trimmed by 5 bases and J by 4 bases, 9 bases remained unmatched. Germline assignment: CDR1 DFQATT and CDR2 SNEGSKA (reference sequence). CDR3 length: 15 residues. The CDR3 bases are TGCAGTGCTGGGGCTAGCGGGGGCACGGCAGATACGCAGTATTTT. Translated, it gives CSAGASGGTADTQYF.

This clonotype was counted many times. J is TRBJ1-1 and V is TRBV4-1; no clear D. V was shortened by 4 bases and J by 2 bases, with 11 bases between the two germline ends. The CDR3 totals 14 residues. The germline V gene encodes CDR1 MGHRA and CDR2 YSYEKL. As DNA, the CDR3 is TGCGCCAGCAGCCCGGGCGCCTTAAACACTGAAGCTTTCTTT. Encoded protein: CASSPGALNTEAFF.

This clonotype showed up many times. The chain employs TRBV6-5 and TRBJ1-2; 7 bases line up with TRBD1. This CDR3 comprises 14 residues. Losses at the gene ends were 1 base for V and 3 bases for J; bases not matched to a gene: 2. Germline V gene sequence: CDR1 MNHEY, CDR2 SVGAGI. The CDR3: CASSYYQGDYGYTF. The CDR3 nucleotides are TGTGCCAGCAGTTACTATCAGGGGGACTATGGCTACACCTTC.

The V call is TRBV10-3, the J call TRBJ1-5, with no clear D. The DNA matches TRBJ2-3 better at its end, which makes the J call doubtful. CDR3 size: 14 residues. Germline CDR1 reads ENHRY; CDR2 reads SYGVKD. The CDR3 region is CAISAGGWNQPQYF. CDR3 nucleotide sequence: TGTGCCATCAGTGCAGGTGGTTGGAATCAGCCCCAGTATTTT.

This clonotype has at least ten counts. The rearrangement joins TRBV12-3 or TRBV12-4 to TRBJ1-6; TRBD1 is a possible D gene (6 bases). The CDR3 is made up of 15 amino acids. V lost 3 bases, J lost 5 bases, and 11 bases lay in between. CDR3 in DNA: TGTGCCAGCAGTTTCGGGACACGGAATAATTCACCCCTCCACTTT. Protein: CASSFGTRNNSPLHF.

This clonotype was picked up many times. CDR3 loop: CASSERVRYTGELFF. In DNA form, the CDR3 reads TGCGCCAGCAGTGAGAGGGTGAGGTACACCGGGGAGCTGTTTTTT. V usage is TRBV10-2 and J usage is TRBJ2-2; D unclear. In germline, CDR1 is WSHSY, CDR2 SAAADI. This CDR3 region has 15 residues. Trimming stripped 2 bases from V and 3 bases from J, with 10 bases between.

This clonotype was counted ten times or more. This chain joins TRBV12-3 or TRBV12-4 and TRBJ1-2; 10 nucleotides agree with TRBD1. The CDR3 totals 14 residues. The J segment lost 7 bases and the V segment lost 7 bases, leaving 9 bases of the junction unmatched. CDR3 sequence: CASTGSGTGAGYTF. The DNA of the CDR3 is TGTGCCAGCACCGGATCCGGGACAGGGGCTGGCTACACCTTC.

This clonotype showed up many times. The chain employs TRBV7-2 and TRBJ2-5; 7 bases fit TRBD1. Germline V gene sequence: CDR1 SGHTA, CDR2 FQGNSA. V shed 4 bases, J shed 5 bases, and the junction held 4 bases outside the gene matches. The CDR3 length is 13 residues. The CDR3 sequence is CASSSTGYETQYF. The CDR3 DNA reads TGTGCCAGCAGCTCGACAGGGTACGAGACCCAGTACTTC.

The table lists this clonotype with many counts. The genes are TRBV11-2 and TRBJ2-1, with D perhaps TRBD2 (6 bases). Trimming pared 0 bases from V and 4 bases from J, leaving 28 bases between. Germline-derived CDR1 and CDR2 are SGHAT and FQNNGV. The CDR3 spans 21 residues. The CDR3 coding sequence is TGTGCCAGCAGCTTAGATAGTGGGCTAGCGAACCGCCCCCCTTTTTACAATGAGCAGTTCTTC. Translating it yields CASSLDSGLANRPPFYNEQFF.

This clonotype was detected many times. V and J are TRBV5-1 and TRBJ2-1, with D perhaps TRBD1 (5 bases). The CDR3 totals 13 residues. The germline CDR1 and CDR2 sequences are SGHRS and YFSETQ. V lost 4 bases, J lost 5 bases, and 10 bases lay in between. The CDR3 protein is CASSRGTDNEQFF. The CDR3 DNA reads as TGCGCCAGCAGCAGGGGCACCGACAATGAGCAGTTCTTC.

This clonotype was observed many times. This chain links TRBV4-1 with TRBJ1-5; TRBD1 might be the D (5 bases). CDR3 length equals 16 residues. Germline CDR1 reads MGHRA; CDR2 reads YSYEKL. V was shortened by 1 base and J by 1 base, with 11 bases between the two germline ends. The CDR3 nucleotides read TGCGCCAGCAGCCAAGTCCCAGGGAACAGCAATCAGCCCCAGCATTTT. Its translation is CASSQVPGNSNQPQHF.

This clonotype was recorded at least ten times. The rearrangement uses TRBV12-3 or TRBV12-4 and TRBJ2-2; D is undetermined. V lost 2 bases and J 1 base, leaving 5 bases between the germline ends. CDR3 size: 14 residues. CDR3 protein: CASSLRGNTGELFF. CDR3 coding DNA: TGTGCCAGCAGTTTACGAGGGAACACCGGGGAGCTGTTTTTT.

Remarks on this clonotype: This may be a read error: a much more frequent sequence differs by one nucleotide. This chain connects TRBV10-3 to TRBJ1-5, with 9 bases aligning to TRBD1. Unmatched junction bases numbered 7, after V lost 5 bases and J lost 11 bases. The germline gives CDR1 ENHRY, CDR2 SYGVKD. The CDR3 has 13 residues. The DNA for the CDR3 is TGTGCCATCAGTTTCGGGACAGGGCAGACCCAGCATTTT. This encodes CAISFGTGQTQHF.

This clonotype has at least ten counts. The CDR3 bases are TGCGCCAGCAGGCCGGGTGCGCTGGAGACCCAGTACTTC. It specifies CASRPGALETQYF. V gene TRBV5-1 combines with J gene TRBJ2-5; D ambiguous. This CDR3 has 13 residues. The germline V and J ends were trimmed by 5 bases and 5 bases, with 13 bases remaining between them. The germline V gene has CDR1 SGHRS and CDR2 YFSETQ.

Many counts were recorded for this clonotype. The chain has TRBV12-3 or TRBV12-4 and TRBJ1-1, with a possible D match to TRBD1 (6 bases). This CDR3 comprises 14 residues. V lost 3 bases and J 6 bases, leaving 14 bases between the germline ends. CDR3 bases: TGTGCCAGCAGTTTTGGAAGGGGGACGTCTGAAGCTTTCTTT. It encodes CASSFGRGTSEAFF.

At least ten counts were recorded for this clonotype. The CDR3 reads CASSRRRGVDNEQFF. As DNA, the CDR3 is TGTGCCAGCAGCCGGAGAAGGGGAGTGGACAATGAGCAGTTCTTC. The rearrangement links TRBV5-4 to TRBJ2-1; the D call may be TRBD1 or TRBD2 (5 bases each). The CDR3 runs 15 residues. V was shortened by 4 bases and J by 5 bases, with 16 bases between the two germline ends. CDR1 SGHNT and CDR2 YYREEE come from the germline V gene (reference sequence).

There are many counts of this clonotype. This chain joins TRBV14 and TRBJ2-1, with D possibly TRBD1 on 5 matching bases. Germline V gene sequence: CDR1 SGHDN, CDR2 FVKESK. There are 13 residues in the CDR3. V was pared by 0 bases and J by 10 bases, with 10 bases between. The CDR3 here is CASSQDLQGEQFF. CDR3 DNA: TGTGCCAGCAGCCAAGATCTCCAGGGAGAGCAGTTCTTC.

This clonotype has a count of ten or more. The CDR3 loop is CASSQAGDQNTEAFF. In DNA, the CDR3 is TGTGCCAGCAGCCAAGCAGGGGATCAGAACACTGAAGCTTTCTTT. J is TRBJ1-1 and V is TRBV4-2, with D possibly TRBD1 on 6 matching bases. Germline-derived CDR1 and CDR2 are LGHNA and YNFKEQ. The V end was cut by 1 base, the J end by 1 base, with 10 bases between. This CDR3 region has 15 residues.